This T cell receptor (beta chain) was sequenced during a study of shared T cell receptors in the human thymus. The CDR3 extends over 13 amino acids. V lost 4 bases to trimming and J lost 2 bases, with 9 bases between them. Germline-derived CDR1 and CDR2 are MNHNS and SASEGT. Libraries were prepared by immunoSEQ multiplex PCR; TCRdb keeps only in-frame clonotypes and omits some of them. The sample shows hundreds of thousands of clones, roughly 85% of them seen only once. This same sample was also taken into another study, of human thymus T cells. That report notes: Obtained as resections during corrective heart surgery, the thymus tissue was then studied. What appeared biased in thymic and blood repertoires was the usage of V and J genes. Thymic repertoires overlap heavily among unrelated individuals, related research has reported.

The receptor was derived from a girl under three years old with a congenital heart defect. The sequencing input was thymocytes. The V gene is TRBV6-1, the J gene TRBJ2-7, with a weak D call TRBD1 (6 bases). CDR3 DNA sequence: TGTGCCAGCAGTGCAGGGGATCCCTACGAGCAGTACTTC. It translates to CASSAGDPYEQYF.